Listed below are T cell receptor beta chains from one sample, sequenced in a study of T-cell memory formation after mild COVID-19. MiXCR was run by TCRdb on the 5' RACE reads, yielding one entry per CDR3 protein. The table shows about 340,000 distinct CDR3 sequences, with over 10% occurring only once. Sequencing was carried out using PBMCs or a T cell subset sorted from them (not recorded which). The origin of the receptors is a young man who had mild COVID-19 (a few samples of this study predate the infection). Cell type and time point are not known. The CDR3 runs from the conserved cysteine through the conserved F or W. Each record gives: V gene, D gene, J gene, clone size, CDR3 protein, CDR3 DNA. D genes are given only for firm matches. Expanded clones are given a class, and other clones once, few, many or no size at all.

TRBV12-3/TRBV12-4	NA	TRBJ1-2	medium-sized	CASSFNSLRGYTF	TGTGCCAGCAGTTTTAACAGCTTGAGGGGCTACACCTTC
TRBV29-1	TRBD2	TRBJ2-3	few	CSVAPSGDPTDTQYF	TGCAGCGTTGCCCCTAGCGGGGATCCCACAGATACGCAGTATTTT
TRBV4-3	NA	TRBJ2-2	few	CASSQVLAGTGELFF	TGCGCCAGCAGCCAAGTTCTAGCCGGCACCGGGGAGCTGTTTTTT
TRBV12-3/TRBV12-4	NA	TRBJ2-1	NA	CASSFRDWANEQFF	TGTGCCAGCAGTTTCCGCGATTGGGCAAATGAGCAGTTCTTC
TRBV11-2	TRBD1	TRBJ2-7	few	CASSRDREYHEQYF	TGTGCCAGCAGCCGGGACAGGGAGTACCACGAGCAGTACTTC
TRBV5-1	NA	TRBJ1-6	NA	CASSLDLNTYNSPLHF	TGCGCCAGCAGCTTGGATCTTAATACCTATAATTCACCCCTCCACTTT
TRBV7-2	TRBD1	TRBJ2-5	few	CASSRQTGGVETQYF	TGTGCCAGCAGCCGCCAGACAGGGGGCGTGGAGACCCAGTACTTC
TRBV7-8	NA	TRBJ1-2	few	CASSLVVGVGYGYTF	TGTGCCAGCAGCTTAGTGGTAGGGGTAGGGTATGGCTACACCTTC
TRBV6-6	TRBD1	TRBJ2-2	NA	CASGPRQGAGAGELFF	TGTGCCAGCGGCCCGAGACAGGGGGCCGGGGCCGGGGAGCTGTTTTTT
TRBV6-6	NA	TRBJ1-2	few	CASSYSTIISGYGYTF	TGTGCCAGCAGTTACTCGACGATCATCTCCGGCTATGGCTACACCTTC
TRBV4-1	TRBD2	TRBJ2-3	many	CASSPGLAGGPMDTQYF	TGCGCCAGCAGCCCTGGACTAGCGGGGGGGCCGATGGATACGCAGTATTTT
TRBV5-1	NA	TRBJ1-1	few	CASSLVGGDTEAFF	TGCGCCAGCAGCTTGGTGGGGGGGGACACTGAAGCTTTCTTT
TRBV20-1	NA	TRBJ1-5	NA	CSARRGDSNQPQHF	TGCAGTGCCCGTCGGGGAGATAGCAATCAGCCCCAGCATTTT
TRBV20-1	NA	TRBJ2-6	NA	CSAHSSGANVLTF	TGCAGTGCTCACAGTTCTGGGGCCAACGTCCTGACTTTC
TRBV6-5	NA	TRBJ1-2	NA	CASSYPPRTGPNYGYTF	TGTGCCAGCAGTTACCCCCCCAGAACAGGGCCTAACTATGGCTACACCTTC
TRBV4-3	NA	TRBJ1-2	few	CASSQDWVPEYGYTF	TGCGCCAGCAGCCAAGATTGGGTGCCGGAGTATGGCTACACCTTC
TRBV9	NA	TRBJ1-1	NA	CASSVEGGGTEAFF	TGTGCCAGCAGCGTAGAGGGAGGGGGCACTGAAGCTTTCTTT
TRBV7-2	NA	TRBJ1-6	many	CASSLGYNSPLHF	TGTGCCAGCAGCCTAGGGTATAATTCACCCCTCCACTTT
TRBV12-3/TRBV12-4	NA	TRBJ2-7	NA	CASSGEQGVYEQYF	TGTGCCAGCAGTGGGGAGCAGGGAGTCTACGAGCAGTACTTC
TRBV10-3	NA	TRBJ2-5	many	CAISELASETQYF	TGTGCCATCAGTGAGCTAGCGTCAGAGACCCAGTACTTC
TRBV6-5	NA	TRBJ2-2	NA	CASSYRGWNTGELFF	TGTGCCAGCAGTTACAGGGGGTGGAACACCGGGGAGCTGTTTTTT
TRBV29-1	NA	TRBJ2-5	many	CSVVGVTTETQYF	TGCAGCGTTGTGGGGGTAACAACAGAGACCCAGTACTTC
TRBV6-2/TRBV6-3	TRBD1	TRBJ2-1	few	CASSSGQGNEQFF	TGTGCCAGCAGCTCAGGACAGGGGAATGAGCAGTTCTTC
TRBV29-1	TRBD2	TRBJ2-3	few	CSVAVVAGTGATQYF	TGCAGCGTTGCGGTCGTAGCGGGGACCGGTGCGACGCAGTATTTT
TRBV7-2	NA	TRBJ1-4	few	CASSFPHYEKLFF	TGTGCCAGCAGCTTCCCCCATTATGAAAAACTGTTTTTT
TRBV25-1	TRBD1	TRBJ1-4	few	CASSEPDPGGEKLFF	TGTGCCAGCAGTGAGCCCGACCCAGGGGGTGAAAAACTGTTTTTT
TRBV7-2	TRBD2	TRBJ2-5	NA	CASSRTSGVQETQYF	TGTGCCAGCAGCCGGACTAGCGGAGTCCAAGAGACCCAGTACTTC
TRBV29-1	NA	TRBJ1-4	few	CSVEDPSGLTGLNEKLFF	TGCAGCGTTGAAGACCCGTCGGGGTTAACGGGCCTTAATGAAAAACTGTTTTTT
TRBV30	NA	TRBJ1-2	few	CAWSVRSGKNYGYTF	TGTGCCTGGAGTGTACGTTCGGGGAAAAACTATGGCTACACCTTC
TRBV6-1	NA	TRBJ1-5	few	CASSEGALGQPQHF	TGTGCCAGCAGTGAAGGGGCTCTAGGTCAGCCCCAGCATTTT
TRBV18	TRBD1	TRBJ2-3	NA	CASSPEGQAWTDTQYF	TGTGCCAGCTCACCAGAAGGACAGGCTTGGACAGATACGCAGTATTTT
TRBV29-1	NA	TRBJ2-1	few	CSVRAHNEQFF	TGCAGCGTGCGGGCCCATAATGAGCAGTTCTTC
TRBV5-8	NA	TRBJ1-2	NA	CASSARGVHYGYTF	TGTGCCAGCAGCGCACGGGGGGTCCACTATGGCTACACCTTC
TRBV27	TRBD2	TRBJ2-1	few	CASGLLAGSNEQFF	TGTGCCAGCGGTTTACTAGCGGGGAGTAATGAGCAGTTCTTC
TRBV10-1	TRBD1	TRBJ2-1	NA	CASSESGTGTQFF	TGCGCCAGCAGTGAGTCGGGGACAGGGACACAGTTCTTC
TRBV20-1	TRBD2	TRBJ2-5	NA	CSARMTSGGRETQYF	TGCAGTGCTAGGATGACTAGCGGGGGACGTGAGACCCAGTACTTC
TRBV6-5	NA	TRBJ2-1	NA	CASSYDGDNEQFF	TGTGCCAGCAGTTACGACGGGGATAATGAGCAGTTCTTC
TRBV2	NA	TRBJ1-6	few	CASSEAPIISLHF	TGTGCCAGCAGTGAGGCCCCCATAATCTCCCTCCACTTT
TRBV6-2/TRBV6-3	TRBD2	TRBJ2-5	few	CASRPSGQETQYF	TGTGCCAGCAGACCTAGCGGACAAGAGACCCAGTACTTC
TRBV12-3/TRBV12-4	TRBD1	TRBJ1-1	NA	CASSGDRRTEAFF	TGTGCCAGCTCCGGGGACAGGCGAACTGAAGCTTTCTTT